This is a list of T cell receptor beta chains from one sample in a study of blood T cell repertoires in COVID-19. This table comes from immunoSEQ multiplex PCR, and its TCRdb copy is limited to in-frame clones, with some not included. The repertoire consists of 300,000 or so clones, with roughly nine tenths occurring once and the leading ten covering approximately 2.1%. The source material was peripheral blood. Receptor source: a woman between 25 and 40 years old with COVID-19, enrolled during active disease. CDR3s include the opening cysteine and the closing phenylalanine or tryptophan. Fields, in order: J gene, V gene, clone size, D gene, CDR3 protein, CDR3 DNA. A D gene is named only where the DNA matches it firmly. Clone size is given for some rows only: seen once, a few or many times, or a class if the clone is expanded.

j_call: TRBJ1-4; v_call: TRBV7-9; clone_size: -; d_call: -; cdr3_aa: CASSSSQRATNEKLFF; cdr3_nt: TGTGCCAGCAGCTCCTCCCAGCGGGCAACTAATGAAAAACTGTTTTTT
j_call: TRBJ1-1; v_call: TRBV5-4; clone_size: -; d_call: -; cdr3_aa: CASSFGTRGTEAFF; cdr3_nt: TGTGCCAGCAGCTTCGGAACACGGGGCACTGAAGCTTTCTTT
j_call: TRBJ2-7; v_call: TRBV20-1; clone_size: -; d_call: TRBD2; cdr3_aa: CSASSWLAASEQYF; cdr3_nt: TGCAGTGCTAGTTCCTGGCTAGCGGCCTCGGAGCAGTACTTC
j_call: TRBJ2-7; v_call: TRBV12-2; clone_size: -; d_call: -; cdr3_aa: CASRFPGGREQYF; cdr3_nt: TGTGCAAGTCGCTTTCCGGGAGGGAGAGAGCAGTACTTC
j_call: TRBJ1-5; v_call: TRBV6-5; clone_size: -; d_call: -; cdr3_aa: CASSYSAGNQPQHF; cdr3_nt: TGTGCCAGCAGTTACTCGGCGGGAAATCAGCCCCAGCATTTT
j_call: TRBJ1-2; v_call: TRBV6-5; clone_size: -; d_call: TRBD1; cdr3_aa: CASSLTGGRGNYGYTF; cdr3_nt: TGTGCCAGCAGTTTAACAGGGGGCAGAGGTAACTATGGCTACACCTTC
j_call: TRBJ1-2; v_call: TRBV18; clone_size: once; d_call: -; cdr3_aa: CASSPPGREGYTF; cdr3_nt: TGTGCCAGCTCACCCCCGGGAAGAGAGGGCTACACCTTC
j_call: TRBJ1-2; v_call: TRBV5-1; clone_size: once; d_call: -; cdr3_aa: CASSLGGGSVYGYTF; cdr3_nt: TGCGCCAGCAGCTTGGGAGGGGGTTCAGTCTATGGCTACACCTTC
j_call: TRBJ1-1; v_call: TRBV6-5; clone_size: -; d_call: TRBD1; cdr3_aa: CASSYFAGQARTEAFF; cdr3_nt: TGTGCCAGCAGTTACTTCGCCGGACAGGCTAGGACTGAAGCTTTCTTT
j_call: TRBJ1-1; v_call: TRBV29-1; clone_size: once; d_call: TRBD1; cdr3_aa: CSVGTQGARGAEAFF; cdr3_nt: TGCAGCGTTGGGACACAGGGGGCGCGGGGCGCTGAAGCTTTCTTT
j_call: TRBJ2-1; v_call: TRBV4-1; clone_size: once; d_call: -; cdr3_aa: CASSLSRGIYNEQFF; cdr3_nt: TGCGCCAGCAGCCTTTCTAGGGGCATATACAATGAGCAGTTCTTC
j_call: TRBJ2-7; v_call: TRBV2; clone_size: -; d_call: -; cdr3_aa: CASSEARGTLDEQYF; cdr3_nt: TGTGCCAGCAGTGAAGCACGAGGGACTCTCGACGAGCAGTACTTC
j_call: TRBJ2-1; v_call: TRBV27; clone_size: -; d_call: TRBD2; cdr3_aa: CASSLFTSGITYNEQFF; cdr3_nt: TGTGCCAGCAGTCTGTTTACTAGCGGGATTACCTACAATGAGCAGTTCTTC
j_call: TRBJ2-1; v_call: TRBV20-1; clone_size: -; d_call: -; cdr3_aa: CSASGQLNEQFF; cdr3_nt: TGCAGTGCTAGTGGACAGTTGAATGAGCAGTTCTTC
j_call: TRBJ2-7; v_call: TRBV3-1/TRBV3-2; clone_size: -; d_call: -; cdr3_aa: CASSPPTGRSYEQYF; cdr3_nt: TGTGCCAGCAGTCCGCCGACAGGTCGCTCCTACGAGCAGTACTTC
j_call: TRBJ1-1; v_call: TRBV5-1; clone_size: -; d_call: -; cdr3_aa: CASTAVGSPEAFF; cdr3_nt: TGCGCCAGCACCGCCGTAGGGAGTCCCGAAGCTTTCTTT
j_call: TRBJ2-2; v_call: TRBV19; clone_size: -; d_call: -; cdr3_aa: CASMWGRGTGELFF; cdr3_nt: TGTGCCAGTATGTGGGGGCGCGGCACCGGGGAGCTGTTTTTT
j_call: TRBJ1-2; v_call: TRBV3-1/TRBV3-2; clone_size: -; d_call: TRBD1; cdr3_aa: CASSRRDRDDGYTF; cdr3_nt: TGTGCCAGCAGCCGGCGGGACAGGGACGATGGCTACACCTTC
j_call: TRBJ1-4; v_call: TRBV28; clone_size: -; d_call: -; cdr3_aa: CASSLRGGGSSNEKLFF; cdr3_nt: TGTGCCAGCAGTTTGCGAGGGGGGGGATCCTCTAATGAAAAACTGTTTTTT
j_call: TRBJ2-4; v_call: TRBV6-5; clone_size: -; d_call: -; cdr3_aa: CASSLVADLAKNIQYF; cdr3_nt: TGTGCCAGCAGTTTGGTCGCGGACTTAGCCAAAAACATTCAGTACTTC
j_call: TRBJ2-2; v_call: TRBV5-1; clone_size: -; d_call: -; cdr3_aa: CASSSRLTGELFF; cdr3_nt: TGCGCCAGCAGCTCCAGACTCACCGGGGAGCTGTTTTTT
j_call: TRBJ2-1; v_call: TRBV24-1; clone_size: -; d_call: -; cdr3_aa: CATSGGIFGATNEQFF; cdr3_nt: TGTGCCACCAGTGGGGGAATCTTTGGGGCTACCAATGAGCAGTTCTTC
j_call: TRBJ2-1; v_call: TRBV5-1; clone_size: -; d_call: TRBD2; cdr3_aa: CASSRIAGGRNEQFF; cdr3_nt: TGCGCCAGCAGCCGGATAGCGGGAGGGCGCAATGAGCAGTTCTTC
j_call: TRBJ2-5; v_call: TRBV19; clone_size: -; d_call: TRBD1; cdr3_aa: CASSNRDSQETQYF; cdr3_nt: TGTGCCAGTAGTAACCGGGACAGCCAAGAGACCCAGTACTTC
j_call: TRBJ2-1; v_call: TRBV6-2/TRBV6-3; clone_size: -; d_call: TRBD1; cdr3_aa: CASSDPGGSLNEQFF; cdr3_nt: TGTGCCAGCAGTGACCCAGGGGGTTCGTTGAATGAGCAGTTCTTC
j_call: TRBJ1-2; v_call: TRBV19; clone_size: -; d_call: -; cdr3_aa: CASSWSEAEIYGYTF; cdr3_nt: TGTGCCAGTAGTTGGAGTGAAGCCGAAATCTATGGCTACACCTTC
j_call: TRBJ2-1; v_call: TRBV6-5; clone_size: few; d_call: TRBD2; cdr3_aa: CASRRAGVSNEQFF; cdr3_nt: TGTGCCAGCAGACGAGCGGGAGTTTCAAATGAGCAGTTCTTC
j_call: TRBJ1-1; v_call: TRBV30; clone_size: -; d_call: -; cdr3_aa: CACGQGTEAFF; cdr3_nt: TGTGCCTGTGGCCAGGGCACTGAAGCTTTCTTT
j_call: TRBJ2-3; v_call: TRBV2; clone_size: -; d_call: -; cdr3_aa: CASNPSTDTQYF; cdr3_nt: TGTGCCAGCAATCCCTCCACAGATACGCAGTATTTT
j_call: TRBJ2-5; v_call: TRBV19; clone_size: -; d_call: TRBD1; cdr3_aa: CASSIGTGGGETQYF; cdr3_nt: TGTGCCAGTAGTATTGGGACAGGGGGAGGAGAGACCCAGTACTTC
j_call: TRBJ1-5; v_call: TRBV3-1/TRBV3-2; clone_size: -; d_call: TRBD1; cdr3_aa: CASSSRDSPNQPQHF; cdr3_nt: TGTGCCAGCAGCTCCCGGGACAGCCCTAATCAGCCCCAGCATTTT
j_call: TRBJ1-1; v_call: TRBV7-9; clone_size: once; d_call: -; cdr3_aa: CASSPGTYDTEAFF; cdr3_nt: TGTGCCAGCAGCCCCGGGACTTACGACACTGAAGCTTTCTTT
j_call: TRBJ2-1; v_call: TRBV6-6; clone_size: -; d_call: TRBD2; cdr3_aa: CASSYQGAGGSGEQFF; cdr3_nt: TGTGCCAGCAGTTACCAGGGTGCGGGAGGGAGCGGTGAGCAGTTCTTC
j_call: TRBJ1-1; v_call: TRBV3-1/TRBV3-2; clone_size: once; d_call: TRBD1; cdr3_aa: CASSSGGWVTEAFF; cdr3_nt: TGTGCCAGCAGCTCAGGGGGATGGGTCACTGAAGCTTTCTTT
j_call: TRBJ1-1; v_call: TRBV27; clone_size: -; d_call: -; cdr3_aa: CASSQLTANTEAFF; cdr3_nt: TGTGCCAGCAGTCAATTAACAGCTAACACTGAAGCTTTCTTT
j_call: TRBJ2-3; v_call: TRBV30; clone_size: once; d_call: TRBD2; cdr3_aa: CAWSLAGASPGTDTQYF; cdr3_nt: TGTGCCTGGAGTTTAGCGGGAGCATCCCCTGGCACAGATACGCAGTATTTT
j_call: TRBJ2-5; v_call: TRBV21-1; clone_size: -; d_call: -; cdr3_aa: CASSVPGLAGGGGETQYF; cdr3_nt: TGTGCCAGCAGCGTTCCGGGACTAGCGGGAGGGGGCGGCGAGACCCAGTACTTC
j_call: TRBJ2-5; v_call: TRBV29-1; clone_size: -; d_call: -; cdr3_aa: CSVEQWSEETQYF; cdr3_nt: TGCAGCGTTGAACAATGGAGCGAAGAGACCCAGTACTTC
j_call: TRBJ1-5; v_call: TRBV30; clone_size: -; d_call: TRBD1; cdr3_aa: CAWSVLGGFNQPQHF; cdr3_nt: TGTGCCTGGAGTGTACTAGGGGGCTTCAATCAGCCCCAGCATTTT
j_call: TRBJ1-6; v_call: TRBV6-1; clone_size: -; d_call: TRBD1; cdr3_aa: CASSGTGLTYNSPLHF; cdr3_nt: TGTGCCAGCAGTGGGACAGGTTTGACCTATAATTCACCCCTCCACTTT
j_call: TRBJ2-5; v_call: TRBV5-8; clone_size: once; d_call: TRBD2; cdr3_aa: CASSQGLAGGQETQYF; cdr3_nt: TGTGCCAGCAGCCAAGGACTAGCGGGAGGACAAGAGACCCAGTACTTC
j_call: TRBJ1-2; v_call: TRBV28; clone_size: -; d_call: -; cdr3_aa: CASSPGRRGGTYGYTF; cdr3_nt: TGTGCCAGCAGCCCGGGACGTCGGGGGGGAACCTATGGCTACACCTTC
j_call: TRBJ2-7; v_call: TRBV7-2; clone_size: once; d_call: TRBD2; cdr3_aa: CASRPTSGSSYEQYF; cdr3_nt: TGTGCCAGCAGACCTACTAGCGGGAGCTCCTACGAGCAGTACTTC
j_call: TRBJ1-4; v_call: TRBV11-2; clone_size: -; d_call: TRBD1; cdr3_aa: CASGKTGGGEKLFF; cdr3_nt: TGTGCCAGCGGAAAAACAGGGGGGGGCGAAAAACTGTTTTTT
j_call: TRBJ1-4; v_call: TRBV7-9; clone_size: few; d_call: -; cdr3_aa: CASSLSQVTGEKLFF; cdr3_nt: TGTGCCAGCAGCTTATCCCAGGTCACAGGGGAAAAACTGTTTTTT
j_call: TRBJ1-6; v_call: TRBV10-3; clone_size: -; d_call: TRBD1; cdr3_aa: CAISELGQGKSPLHF; cdr3_nt: TGTGCCATCAGTGAACTCGGACAGGGGAAATCACCCCTCCACTTT
j_call: TRBJ2-7; v_call: TRBV6-6; clone_size: -; d_call: -; cdr3_aa: CASRAPNVYEQYF; cdr3_nt: TGTGCCAGCAGAGCCCCAAATGTCTACGAGCAGTACTTC
j_call: TRBJ1-1; v_call: TRBV12-3/TRBV12-4; clone_size: -; d_call: -; cdr3_aa: CASTSTGNTEAFF; cdr3_nt: TGTGCCAGCACCTCGACAGGGAACACTGAAGCTTTCTTT
j_call: TRBJ2-5; v_call: TRBV5-5; clone_size: once; d_call: TRBD1; cdr3_aa: CASSPGQIEETQYF; cdr3_nt: TGTGCCAGCAGCCCGGGACAGATTGAAGAGACCCAGTACTTC
j_call: TRBJ1-2; v_call: TRBV5-1; clone_size: -; d_call: -; cdr3_aa: CASSLGQGTGYTF; cdr3_nt: TGCGCCAGCAGCTTGGGGCAGGGGACGGGCTACACCTTC
j_call: TRBJ2-4; v_call: TRBV9; clone_size: -; d_call: TRBD2; cdr3_aa: CASSVGGLPNIQYF; cdr3_nt: TGTGCCAGCAGCGTAGGGGGACTACCAAACATTCAGTACTTC
j_call: TRBJ2-3; v_call: TRBV21-1; clone_size: -; d_call: -; cdr3_aa: CASSKDPSRGSCTDTQYF; cdr3_nt: TGTGCCAGCAGCAAAGACCCCTCCAGGGGCTCATGCACAGATACGCAGTATTTT
j_call: TRBJ1-6; v_call: TRBV28; clone_size: few; d_call: -; cdr3_aa: CASSSNSLNSPLHF; cdr3_nt: TGTGCCAGCAGTTCAAACAGCTTGAATTCACCCCTCCACTTT
j_call: TRBJ2-1; v_call: TRBV11-3; clone_size: -; d_call: -; cdr3_aa: CASSLNQYDEQFF; cdr3_nt: TGTGCCAGCAGCTTAAACCAGTACGATGAGCAGTTCTTC
j_call: TRBJ1-1; v_call: TRBV12-3/TRBV12-4; clone_size: -; d_call: TRBD1; cdr3_aa: CASSYRGLGAFF; cdr3_nt: TGTGCCAGCAGTTACAGGGGGCTCGGGGCTTTCTTT